The 18 T cell receptor beta chains reported below all come from one sample, sequenced in a study of T cell changes during pregnancy in multiple sclerosis. Sequencing used immunoSEQ multiplex PCR; TCRdb keeps in-frame clones, though not all of them. This sample carries about 73,000 clones, approximately 92% of them seen once, and the ten largest clones take 2.5% to 3.5%. This specimen consisted of peripheral blood, obtained in the third trimester of pregnancy. The receptors were sampled from a female donor in good health, enrolled as a control in a pregnancy study.

The chain combines TRBV19 with TRBJ2-7; 7 bases match TRBD1. This CDR3 comprises 13 residues. After removal of 7 bases from V and 3 bases from J, the junction contained 6 bases not matched to a gene. Germline loops: CDR1 LNHDA, CDR2 SQIVND (reference sequence). CDR3 region: CASNPGQYYEQYF. The CDR3 nucleotides are TGTGCCAGTAACCCGGGACAGTACTACGAGCAGTACTTC.

This rearrangement joins TRBV5-1 to TRBJ1-5; 9 bases are shared with TRBD1. CDR3 length: 15 amino acids. The V and J ends lost 4 bases and 6 bases, in that order; junction bases with no gene match: 8. Per germline, CDR1 SGHRS and CDR2 YFSETQ. CDR3 coding DNA: TGCGCCAGCAGCCTGTGGGGGGACAGGGCTCAGCCCCAGCATTTT. Encoded protein: CASSLWGDRAQPQHF.

This chain uses TRBV21-1 with TRBJ1-1; TRBD1 is taken as the D call from the table, unchecked against the DNA. TRBV21-1 is deemed a pseudogene. The CDR3 consists of 14 residues. CDR3 nucleotide sequence: TGTGCCAGCAGCCGCCAGGGGGCGCACACTGAAGCTTTCTTT. It yields the protein CASSRQGAHTEAFF.

V is TRBV6-1 and J is TRBJ2-5, with D unresolved. The CDR3 extends over 15 amino acids. The germline gives CDR1 MNHNS, CDR2 SASEGT. The ends were cut back, 1 base at V and 5 bases at J, with 14 bases in the middle. CDR3 amino acids: CASSEDELIGETQYF. The CDR3 DNA reads TGTGCCAGCAGTGAAGATGAACTGATCGGGGAGACCCAGTACTTC.

This clone has only a few counts. J is TRBJ1-2 and V is TRBV5-1; TRBD1 agrees at 8 bases. CDR1 and CDR2 (germline): SGHRS, YFSETQ. The CDR3 runs 14 residues. Germline trimming cut 1 base from V and 8 bases from J; bases unmatched to any gene: 7. The CDR3 DNA sequence: TGCGCCAGCAGCTTGCCCCAGGGGGCTGAAGGCTACACCTTC. This gives the protein CASSLPQGAEGYTF.

The rearrangement uses TRBV7-9 and TRBJ2-7, with D tentatively TRBD1 (5 bases). From germline, CDR1 is SEHNR and CDR2 FQNEAQ (reference sequence). The CDR3 consists of 13 residues. V lost 9 bases and J 2 bases, leaving 14 bases between the germline ends. The CDR3 region has the DNA TGTGCCAGTACCCCGGCAGGGCCCTACGAGCAGTACTTC. Residues: CASTPAGPYEQYF.

This clone was detected only a few times. CDR3 amino acids: CASSPGGWGGDGYTF. CDR3 coding DNA: TGTGCCAGCAGTCCAGGAGGGTGGGGTGGAGATGGCTACACCTTC. The rearrangement joins TRBV6-5 to TRBJ1-2; D uncertain. Trimming left V 5 bases short and J 6 bases short, with 19 bases between. This CDR3 spans 15 amino acids. Germline CDR1 reads MNHEY; CDR2 reads SVGAGI.

This chain connects TRBV10-3 to TRBJ1-1; the match to TRBD1 covers 8 bases. The V gene's germline CDR1 is ENHRY and CDR2 SYGVKD. This CDR3 has 16 residues. J gave up 2 bases and V 6 bases, and 11 bases lay outside the gene matches. This CDR3 is CAIRSDRANDNTEAFF. The DNA of the CDR3 is TGTGCCATCAGATCGGACAGGGCGAACGACAACACTGAAGCTTTCTTT.

In DNA, the CDR3 is TGCGCCAGCAGAAAGGGACTAGCGGGGGGGCAGGAGACCCAGTACTTC. Amino acids: CASRKGLAGGQETQYF. The V and J genes are TRBV10-2 and TRBJ2-5, with 16 bases lining up with TRBD2. The CDR3 sequence is 16 residues long. CDR1 is WSHSY, CDR2 SAAADI, per germline. V shed 6 bases and J 5 bases; nucleotides not matched to a gene: 6.

This clone is a singleton in its sample. The chain links TRBV7-9 to TRBJ2-3, with D tentatively TRBD2 (6 bases). Trimming removed 6 bases at V and 4 bases at J, with 20 bases between. The CDR3 runs 16 residues. The germline V gene encodes CDR1 SEHNR and CDR2 FQNEAQ (reference sequence). CDR3: CASSSGAPTPADTQYF. CDR3 nucleotide sequence: TGTGCCAGCAGTTCGGGAGCCCCCACACCGGCAGATACGCAGTATTTT.

This clone was picked up one time. V gene TRBV6-5 combines with J gene TRBJ2-6; no firm D call. V was shortened by 1 base and J by 0 bases, with 4 bases between the two germline ends. This CDR3 has 15 amino acids. Germline V CDR1 and CDR2: MNHEY, SVGAGI. The DNA for the CDR3 is TGTGCCAGCAGTTACTACAGCTCTGGGGCCAACGTCCTGACTTTC. It is translated as CASSYYSSGANVLTF.

CDR3 in DNA: TGCGCCAGCACAACTAGGGGACAGGGCAACACCGGGGAGCTGTTTTTT. This encodes CASTTRGQGNTGELFF. The genes are TRBV5-1 and TRBJ2-2; TRBD1 matches 9 bases. The CDR3 runs to 16 residues. J gave up 2 bases and V 6 bases, and 8 bases lay outside the gene matches. Germline CDR1 reads SGHRS; CDR2 reads YFSETQ.

The chain combines TRBV5-4 with TRBJ1-2; possible D gene TRBD1, 5 bases. Deletions cut 4 bases from V and 0 bases from J, with 13 bases between. The CDR3 loop spans 15 amino acids. The germline V gene encodes CDR1 SGHNT and CDR2 YYREEE (reference sequence). The DNA for the CDR3 is TGTGCCAGCAGCACTGGGGCCTCGTCTAACTATGGCTACACCTTC. Translation: CASSTGASSNYGYTF.

This chain uses TRBV6-5 with TRBJ2-3; perhaps TRBD1 as D (6 bases). V dropped 4 bases and J dropped 3 bases, with 17 bases sitting between them. This CDR3 comprises 16 residues. Germline V gene data show CDR1 as MNHEY and CDR2 as SVGAGI. CDR3 DNA sequence: TGTGCCAGCAGTTTAGGGGGTCAGGGGCATACAGATACGCAGTATTTT. The encoded protein is CASSLGGQGHTDTQYF.

This CDR3 reads CASSLMASGRETQYF. The CDR3, as DNA: TGTGCCAGCAGCCTAATGGCTAGCGGCCGGGAGACCCAGTACTTC. The chain couples TRBV7-3 to TRBJ2-5, with 7 bases aligning to TRBD2. Per germline, CDR1 SGHTA and CDR2 FQGTGA. This CDR3 region has 15 residues. Trimming took 5 bases from V and 5 from J; bases not matched to a gene: 11.

The rearrangement uses TRBV4-1 and TRBJ2-7; 9 nucleotides agree with TRBD1. The germline gives CDR1 MGHRA, CDR2 YSYEKL. The CDR3 covers 15 residues. Trimming removed 2 bases from V and 2 bases from J; junction bases left unmatched: 4. The DNA of the CDR3 is TGCGCCAGCAGCCAACAGCGGGACAGGGCCTACGAGCAGTACTTC. Protein: CASSQQRDRAYEQYF.

The chain has TRBV18 and TRBJ1-5; TRBD1 agrees at 9 bases. The CDR3 spans 21 residues. V lost 3 bases and J lost 0; bases outside the gene matches: 18. Germline lookup yields CDR1 KGHSH and CDR2 LQKENI. CDR3 sequence (DNA): TGTGCCAGCTCACCCTCACCCGGGACAGGGTTCCCGCCTTATAGCAATCAGCCCCAGCATTTT. As protein: CASSPSPGTGFPPYSNQPQHF.

The CDR3 loop reads CASSLAPITKDQPQHF. DNA for the CDR3: TGTGCCAGCAGTTTAGCGCCTATCACGAAGGATCAGCCCCAGCATTTT. This rearrangement joins TRBV6-5 to TRBJ1-5, with D unresolved. The CDR3 sequence is 16 residues long. Per germline, CDR1 MNHEY and CDR2 SVGAGI. V was trimmed by 4 bases and J by 5 bases, leaving 18 bases between them.